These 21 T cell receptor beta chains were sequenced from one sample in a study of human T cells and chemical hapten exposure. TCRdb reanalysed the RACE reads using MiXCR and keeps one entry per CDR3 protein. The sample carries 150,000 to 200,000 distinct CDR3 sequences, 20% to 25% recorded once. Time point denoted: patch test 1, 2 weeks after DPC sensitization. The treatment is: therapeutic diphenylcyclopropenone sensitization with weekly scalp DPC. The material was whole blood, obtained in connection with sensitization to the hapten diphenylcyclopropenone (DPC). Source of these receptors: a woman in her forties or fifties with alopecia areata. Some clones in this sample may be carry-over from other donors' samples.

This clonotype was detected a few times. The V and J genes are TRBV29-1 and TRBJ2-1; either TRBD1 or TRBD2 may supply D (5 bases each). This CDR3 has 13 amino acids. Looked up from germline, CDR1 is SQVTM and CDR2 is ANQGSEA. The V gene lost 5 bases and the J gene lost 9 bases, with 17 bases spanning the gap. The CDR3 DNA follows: TGCAGCGTTAGAGGGGTCTCCGGAGGTGAGCAGTTCTTC. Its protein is CSVRGVSGGEQFF.

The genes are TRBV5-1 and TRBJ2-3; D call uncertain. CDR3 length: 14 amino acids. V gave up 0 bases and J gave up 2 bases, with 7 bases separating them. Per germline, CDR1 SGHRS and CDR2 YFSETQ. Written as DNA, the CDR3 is TGCGCCAGCAGCTTGGGGGCGACCACAGATACGCAGTATTTT. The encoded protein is CASSLGATTDTQYF.

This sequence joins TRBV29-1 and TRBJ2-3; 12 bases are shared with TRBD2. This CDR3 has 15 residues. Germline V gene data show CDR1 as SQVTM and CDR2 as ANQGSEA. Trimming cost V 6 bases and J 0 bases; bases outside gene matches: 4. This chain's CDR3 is CSVRTSGTSTDTQYF. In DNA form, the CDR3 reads TGCAGCGTCCGGACTAGCGGGACTAGCACAGATACGCAGTATTTT.

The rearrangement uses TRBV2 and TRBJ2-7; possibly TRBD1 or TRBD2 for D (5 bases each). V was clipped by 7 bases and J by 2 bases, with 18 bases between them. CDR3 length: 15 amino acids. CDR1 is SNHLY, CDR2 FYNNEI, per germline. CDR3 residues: CASKTAATPTYEQYF. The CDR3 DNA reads TGTGCCAGCAAGACAGCGGCGACACCCACCTACGAGCAGTACTTC.

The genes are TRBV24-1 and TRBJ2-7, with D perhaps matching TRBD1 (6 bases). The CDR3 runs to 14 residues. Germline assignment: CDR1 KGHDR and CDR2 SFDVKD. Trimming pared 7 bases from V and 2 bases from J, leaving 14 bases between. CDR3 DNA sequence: TGTGCCACCAGGAACCGGACAGAAGCCTACGAGCAGTACTTC. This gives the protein CATRNRTEAYEQYF.

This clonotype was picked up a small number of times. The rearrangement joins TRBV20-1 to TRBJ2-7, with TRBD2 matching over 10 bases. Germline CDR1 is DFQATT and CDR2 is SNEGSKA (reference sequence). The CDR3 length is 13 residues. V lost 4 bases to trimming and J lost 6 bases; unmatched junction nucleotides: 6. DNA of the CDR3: TGCAGTGCTAAACTAGCGGGGTTAGGCGAGCAGTACTTC. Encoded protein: CSAKLAGLGEQYF.

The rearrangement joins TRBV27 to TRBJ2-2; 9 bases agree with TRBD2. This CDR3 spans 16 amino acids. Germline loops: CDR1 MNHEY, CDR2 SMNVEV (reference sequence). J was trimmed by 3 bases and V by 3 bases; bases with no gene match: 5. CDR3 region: CASSLVAGVDTGELFF. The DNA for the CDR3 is TGTGCCAGCAGTTTGGTAGCGGGAGTTGACACCGGGGAGCTGTTTTTT.

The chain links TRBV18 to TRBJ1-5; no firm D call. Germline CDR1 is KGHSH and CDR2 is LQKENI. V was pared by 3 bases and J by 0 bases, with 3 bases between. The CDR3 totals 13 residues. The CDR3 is CASSPLSNQPQHF. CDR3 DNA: TGTGCCAGCTCACCGCTTAGCAATCAGCCCCAGCATTTT.

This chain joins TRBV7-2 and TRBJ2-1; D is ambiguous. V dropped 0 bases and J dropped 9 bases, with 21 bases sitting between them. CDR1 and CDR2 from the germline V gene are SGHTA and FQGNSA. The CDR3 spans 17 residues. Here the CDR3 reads CASSLAQASGVMSEQFF. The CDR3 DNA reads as TGTGCCAGCAGCTTAGCGCAGGCTAGTGGGGTCATGAGTGAGCAGTTCTTC.

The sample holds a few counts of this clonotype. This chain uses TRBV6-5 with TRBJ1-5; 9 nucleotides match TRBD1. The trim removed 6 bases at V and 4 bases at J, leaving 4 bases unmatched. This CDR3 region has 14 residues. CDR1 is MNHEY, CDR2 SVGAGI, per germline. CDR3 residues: CASRTGGANQPQHF. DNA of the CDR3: TGTGCCAGCAGAACAGGGGGCGCGAATCAGCCCCAGCATTTT.

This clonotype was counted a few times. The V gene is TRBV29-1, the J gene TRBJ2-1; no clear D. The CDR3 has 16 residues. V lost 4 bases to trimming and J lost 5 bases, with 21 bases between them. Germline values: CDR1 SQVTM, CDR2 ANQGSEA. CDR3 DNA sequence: TGCAGCGTTGCTATAGTACCTCCCCGACGGGACAATGAGCAGTTCTTC. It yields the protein CSVAIVPPRRDNEQFF.

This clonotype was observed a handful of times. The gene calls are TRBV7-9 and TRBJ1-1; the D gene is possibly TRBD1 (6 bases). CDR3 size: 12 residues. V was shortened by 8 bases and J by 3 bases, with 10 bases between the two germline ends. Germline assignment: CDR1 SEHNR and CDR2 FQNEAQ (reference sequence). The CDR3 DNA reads TGTGCCAGCGGTCAGGGGTACACTGAAGCTTTCTTT. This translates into CASGQGYTEAFF.

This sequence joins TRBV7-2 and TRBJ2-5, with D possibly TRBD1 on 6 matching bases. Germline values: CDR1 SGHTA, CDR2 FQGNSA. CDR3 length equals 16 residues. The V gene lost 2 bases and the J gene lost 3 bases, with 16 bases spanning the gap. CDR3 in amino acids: CASSLKRQGWKETQYF. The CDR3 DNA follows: TGTGCCAGCAGCTTAAAGCGGCAGGGGTGGAAAGAGACCCAGTACTTC.

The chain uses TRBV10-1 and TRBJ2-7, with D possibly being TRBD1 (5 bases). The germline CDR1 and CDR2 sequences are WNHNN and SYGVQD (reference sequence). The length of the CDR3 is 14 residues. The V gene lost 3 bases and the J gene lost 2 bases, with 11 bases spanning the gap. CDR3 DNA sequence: TGCGCCAGCAGTGACGGCCAGGGTCCCTACGAGCAGTACTTC. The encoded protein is CASSDGQGPYEQYF.

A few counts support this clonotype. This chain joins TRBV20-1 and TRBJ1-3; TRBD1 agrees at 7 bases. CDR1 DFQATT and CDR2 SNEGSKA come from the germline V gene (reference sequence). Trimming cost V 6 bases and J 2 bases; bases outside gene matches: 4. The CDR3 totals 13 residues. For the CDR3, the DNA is TGCAGTGCCGAGGGGGCGGCTGGAAACACCATATATTTT. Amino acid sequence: CSAEGAAGNTIYF.

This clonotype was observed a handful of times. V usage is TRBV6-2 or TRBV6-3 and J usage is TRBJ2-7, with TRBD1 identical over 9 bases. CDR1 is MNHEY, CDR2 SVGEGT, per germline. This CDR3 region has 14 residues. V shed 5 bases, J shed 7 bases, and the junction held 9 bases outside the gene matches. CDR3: CASSTGTGSGEQYF. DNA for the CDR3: TGTGCCAGCAGTACCGGGACAGGGTCGGGTGAGCAGTACTTC.

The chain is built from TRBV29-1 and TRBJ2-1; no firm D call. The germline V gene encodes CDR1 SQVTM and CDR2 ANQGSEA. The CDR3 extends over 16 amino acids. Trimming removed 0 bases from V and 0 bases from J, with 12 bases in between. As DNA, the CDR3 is TGCAGCGTTGAAGATGAAGTCCTAAGCTCCTACAATGAGCAGTTCTTC. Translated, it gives CSVEDEVLSSYNEQFF.

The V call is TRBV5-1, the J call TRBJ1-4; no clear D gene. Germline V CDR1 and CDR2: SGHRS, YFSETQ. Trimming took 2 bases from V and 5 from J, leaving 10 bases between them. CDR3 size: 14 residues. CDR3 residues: CASSLSDGNEKLFF. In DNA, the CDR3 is TGCGCCAGCAGCTTATCGGACGGGAATGAAAAACTGTTTTTT.

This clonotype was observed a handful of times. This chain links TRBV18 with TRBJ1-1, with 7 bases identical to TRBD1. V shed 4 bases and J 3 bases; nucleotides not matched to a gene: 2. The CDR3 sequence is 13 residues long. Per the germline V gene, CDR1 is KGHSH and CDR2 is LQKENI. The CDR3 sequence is CASSRGTDTEAFF. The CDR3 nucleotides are TGTGCCAGCTCACGAGGGACAGACACTGAAGCTTTCTTT.

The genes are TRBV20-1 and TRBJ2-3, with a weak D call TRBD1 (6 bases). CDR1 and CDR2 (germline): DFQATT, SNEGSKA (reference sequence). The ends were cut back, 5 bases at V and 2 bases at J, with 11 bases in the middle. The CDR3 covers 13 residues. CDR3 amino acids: CSAPGASTDTQYF. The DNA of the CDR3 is TGCAGTGCTCCAGGGGCCTCCACAGATACGCAGTATTTT.

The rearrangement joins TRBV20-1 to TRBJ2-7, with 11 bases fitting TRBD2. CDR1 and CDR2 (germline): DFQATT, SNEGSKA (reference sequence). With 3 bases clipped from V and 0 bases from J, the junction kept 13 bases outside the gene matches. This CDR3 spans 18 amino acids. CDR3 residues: CSASNRGTSGPRSYEQYF. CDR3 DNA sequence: TGCAGTGCTAGTAACAGGGGGACTAGCGGACCTCGCTCCTACGAGCAGTACTTC.